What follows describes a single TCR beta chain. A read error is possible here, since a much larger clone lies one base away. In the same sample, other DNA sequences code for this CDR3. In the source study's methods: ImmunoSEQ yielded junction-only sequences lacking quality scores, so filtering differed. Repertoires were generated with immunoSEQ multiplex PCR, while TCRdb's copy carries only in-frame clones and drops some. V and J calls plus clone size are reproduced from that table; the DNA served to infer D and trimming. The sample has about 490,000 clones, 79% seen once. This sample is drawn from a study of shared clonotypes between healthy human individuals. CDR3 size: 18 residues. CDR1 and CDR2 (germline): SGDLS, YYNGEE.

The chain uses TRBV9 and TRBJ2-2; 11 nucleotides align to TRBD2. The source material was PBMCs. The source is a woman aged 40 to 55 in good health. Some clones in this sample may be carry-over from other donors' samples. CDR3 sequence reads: CASSVLAGGPSSTGELFF. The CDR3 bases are TGTGCTAGCAGCGTGTTAGCGGGAGGGCCCTCGTCCACCGGGGAGCTGTTTTTT. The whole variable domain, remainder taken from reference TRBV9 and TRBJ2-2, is DSGVTQTPKHLITATGQRVTLRCSPRSGDLSVYWYQQSLDQGLQFLIQYYNGEERAKGNILERFSAQQFPDLHSELNLSSLELGDSALYFCASSVLAGGPSSTGELFFGEGSRLTVL.